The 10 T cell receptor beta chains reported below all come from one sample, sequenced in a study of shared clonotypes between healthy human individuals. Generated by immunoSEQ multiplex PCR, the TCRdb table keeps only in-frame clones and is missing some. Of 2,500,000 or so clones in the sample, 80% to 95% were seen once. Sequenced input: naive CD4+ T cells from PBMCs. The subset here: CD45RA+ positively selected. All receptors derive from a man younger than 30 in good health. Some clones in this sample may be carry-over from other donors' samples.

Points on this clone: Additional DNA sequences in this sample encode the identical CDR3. The CDR3 DNA reads TGTGCCAGCTCACCAGGGTCAGGATACGAGCAGTACTTC. Its protein is CASSPGSGYEQYF. V usage is TRBV18 and J usage is TRBJ2-7; the D is unclear. Germline CDR1 reads KGHSH; CDR2 reads LQKENI. The V and J ends lost 2 bases and 4 bases respectively, with 9 bases between them. The CDR3 consists of 13 residues.

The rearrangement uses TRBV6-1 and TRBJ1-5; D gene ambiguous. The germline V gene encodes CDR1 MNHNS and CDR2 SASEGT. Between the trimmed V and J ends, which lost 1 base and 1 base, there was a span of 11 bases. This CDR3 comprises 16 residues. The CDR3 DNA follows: TGTGCCAGCAGTGAAGGCATCCGGGGAAGCAATCAGCCCCAGCATTTT. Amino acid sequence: CASSEGIRGSNQPQHF.

This CDR3 reads CATSRDRGKLFF. CDR3 DNA sequence: TGTGCCACCAGCAGGGACAGGGGAAAACTGTTTTTT. This chain joins TRBV15 and TRBJ1-4; TRBD1 matches at 9 bases. V was clipped by 3 bases and J by 10 bases; unmatched bases: 0. Per the germline V gene, CDR1 is LNHNV and CDR2 is YYDKDF (reference sequence). The CDR3 contains 12 residues. The variable domain in full, with the rest retrieved from reference TRBV15 and TRBJ1-4, is DAMVIQNPRYQVTQFGKPVTLSCSQTLNHNVMYWYQQKSSQAPKLLFHYYDKDFNNEADTPDNFQSRRPNTSFCFLDIRSPGLGDTAMYLCATSRDRGKLFFGSGTQLSVL.

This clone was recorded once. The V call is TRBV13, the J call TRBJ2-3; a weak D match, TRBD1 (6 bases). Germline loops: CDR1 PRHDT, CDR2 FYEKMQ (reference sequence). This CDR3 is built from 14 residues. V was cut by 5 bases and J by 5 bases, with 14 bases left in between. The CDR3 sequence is CASSLRQARDTQYF. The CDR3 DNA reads TGTGCCAGCAGCCTACGACAGGCTCGAGATACGCAGTATTTT.

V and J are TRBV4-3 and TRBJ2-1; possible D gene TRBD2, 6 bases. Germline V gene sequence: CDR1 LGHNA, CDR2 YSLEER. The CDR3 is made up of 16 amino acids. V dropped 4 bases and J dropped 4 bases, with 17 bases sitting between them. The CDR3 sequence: CASSPQRAASYNEQFF. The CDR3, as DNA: TGCGCCAGCAGCCCCCAGCGGGCCGCCTCATACAATGAGCAGTTCTTC.

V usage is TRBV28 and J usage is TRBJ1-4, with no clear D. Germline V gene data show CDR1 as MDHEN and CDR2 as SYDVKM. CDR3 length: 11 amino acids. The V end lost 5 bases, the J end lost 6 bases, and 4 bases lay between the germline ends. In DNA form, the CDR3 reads TGTGCCAGCAGTCAGTATGAAAAACTGTTTTTT. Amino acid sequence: CASSQYEKLFF.

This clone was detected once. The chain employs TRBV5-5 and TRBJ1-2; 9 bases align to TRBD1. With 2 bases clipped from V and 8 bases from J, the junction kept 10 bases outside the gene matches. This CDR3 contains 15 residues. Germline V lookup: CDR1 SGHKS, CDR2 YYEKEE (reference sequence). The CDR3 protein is CASSLPGQGFKGYTF. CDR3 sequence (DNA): TGTGCCAGCAGCTTACCGGGACAGGGATTTAAAGGCTACACCTTC.

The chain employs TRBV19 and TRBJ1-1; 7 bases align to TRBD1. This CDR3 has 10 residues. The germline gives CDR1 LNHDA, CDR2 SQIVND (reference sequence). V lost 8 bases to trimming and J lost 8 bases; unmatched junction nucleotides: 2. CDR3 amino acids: CASGTAEAFF. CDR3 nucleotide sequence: TGTGCCAGTGGGACAGCCGAAGCTTTCTTT.

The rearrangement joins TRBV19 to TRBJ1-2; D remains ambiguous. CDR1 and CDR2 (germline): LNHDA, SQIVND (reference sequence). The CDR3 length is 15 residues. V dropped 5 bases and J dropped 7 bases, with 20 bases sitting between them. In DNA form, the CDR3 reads TGTGCCAGTAGTGGGTGGACCGCCTCCACGGTTGGCTACACCTTC. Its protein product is CASSGWTASTVGYTF.

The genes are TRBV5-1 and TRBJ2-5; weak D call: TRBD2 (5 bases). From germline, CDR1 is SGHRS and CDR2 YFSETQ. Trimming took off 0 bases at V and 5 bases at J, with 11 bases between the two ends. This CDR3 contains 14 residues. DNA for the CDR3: TGCGCCAGCAGCTTGGAGGAGAGAGGGGAGACCCAGTACTTC. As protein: CASSLEERGETQYF.